Following are 31 T cell receptor beta chains from one sample sequenced in a study of cytomegalovirus exposure and HLA in healthy donors. The PCR contained 60 Vbeta and 13 Jbeta primers. This table comes from immunoSEQ multiplex PCR, and its TCRdb copy is limited to in-frame clones, with some not included. Of 170,000 or so clones listed, just under 85% are singletons. The sequenced material came from PBMCs. The receptor set was obtained from a girl aged 10 to 17 in good health and CMV-seropositive.

This chain joins TRBV2 and TRBJ2-7; TRBD1 might be the D (5 bases). CDR1 and CDR2 from the germline V gene are SNHLY and FYNNEI. The CDR3 runs to 11 residues. Trimming took 8 bases from V and 2 from J, leaving 7 bases between them. In nucleotides, the CDR3 is TGTGCCAGCGGGGCGACCTACGAGCAGTACTTC. Protein: CASGATYEQYF.

The genes are TRBV7-9 and TRBJ1-1; tentative D call: TRBD1 (6 bases). The CDR3 is made up of 15 amino acids. Trimming removed 3 bases from V and 0 bases from J, with 11 bases in between. Germline loops: CDR1 SEHNR, CDR2 FQNEAQ (reference sequence). The DNA for the CDR3 is TGTGCCAGCAGCTTTACAGGGTCGGTGAACACTGAAGCTTTCTTT. As protein: CASSFTGSVNTEAFF. Complete variable domain (other parts from reference TRBV7-9 and TRBJ1-1): DTGVSQNPRHKITKRGQNVTFRCDPISEHNRLYWYRQTLGQGPEFLTYFQNEAQLEKSRLLSDRFSAERPKGSFSTLEIQRTEQGDSAMYLCASSFTGSVNTEAFFGQGTRLTVV.

The rearrangement links TRBV27 to TRBJ1-1; no clear D. This CDR3 is 12 amino acids long. Trimming removed 8 bases from V and 1 base from J, with 8 bases in between. CDR1 is MNHEY and CDR2 is SMNVEV in the germline V gene (reference sequence). The CDR3 nucleotides are TGTGCCAGCCAGGCAGGGAACACTGAAGCTTTCTTT. This encodes CASQAGNTEAFF.

The chain links TRBV2 to TRBJ2-3; no firm D call. Germline CDR1 is SNHLY and CDR2 is FYNNEI. V was pared by 5 bases and J by 6 bases, with 12 bases between. This CDR3 has 13 amino acids. The CDR3 DNA reads as TGTGCCAGCAGTCCCGACTTTTCCGATACGCAGTATTTT. Protein: CASSPDFSDTQYF.

The rearrangement uses TRBV6-5 and TRBJ1-2; weak D call: TRBD1 (6 bases). V gave up 0 bases and J gave up 3 bases, with 11 bases separating them. The germline V gene encodes CDR1 MNHEY and CDR2 SVGAGI. This CDR3 is 15 amino acids long. The CDR3 spells CASSYSRGGDYGYTF. CDR3 DNA: TGTGCCAGCAGTTACTCGAGGGGGGGGGACTATGGCTACACCTTC.

This chain links TRBV18 with TRBJ2-3; D ambiguous. From germline, CDR1 is KGHSH and CDR2 LQKENI. V lost 4 bases and J lost 4, with 24 bases in between. This CDR3 has 18 residues. CDR3 amino acids: CASSRKTNGVFSPDTQYF. CDR3 nucleotides: TGTGCCAGCTCACGTAAAACTAACGGCGTATTTTCCCCAGATACGCAGTATTTT.

The V and J genes are TRBV6-4 and TRBJ1-5; 7 bases align to TRBD1. There are 16 residues in the CDR3. The ends lost 7 bases at V and 4 bases at J; junction bases unmatched: 13. Germline V gives CDR1 MRHNA, CDR2 SNTAGT. The CDR3 is CASTTRGRGCNQPQHF. CDR3 coding DNA: TGTGCCAGCACCACCCGGGGCAGGGGGTGTAATCAGCCCCAGCATTTT.

This clone was seen only once. This rearrangement joins TRBV7-3 to TRBJ1-2; no firm D call. Trimming cost V 4 bases and J 8 bases, with 17 bases left between them. Germline V gives CDR1 SGHTA, CDR2 FQGTGA. This CDR3 is 14 amino acids long. CDR3 bases: TGTGCCAGCAGCTCCTCCCCGGGGAGTCAAGGCTACACCTTC. Protein sequence: CASSSSPGSQGYTF.

The chain is built from TRBV4-2 and TRBJ2-3, with 9 nucleotides matching TRBD2. V was pared by 4 bases and J by 2 bases, with 16 bases of the junction left unmatched. Germline CDR1 and CDR2: LGHNA and YNFKEQ. This CDR3 has 19 amino acids. CDR3 nucleotide sequence: TGTGCCAGCAGCCGACAAATTGCTAGCGGGGAGAAATCCACAGATACGCAGTATTTT. Translation gives CASSRQIASGEKSTDTQYF.

The V and J genes are TRBV5-1 and TRBJ2-7; D remains ambiguous. V lost 2 bases to trimming and J lost 0 bases, with 12 bases between them. This CDR3 region has 15 residues. From germline, CDR1 is SGHRS and CDR2 YFSETQ. CDR3 region: CASSFFTESSYEQYF. The DNA of the CDR3 is TGCGCCAGCAGCTTTTTTACGGAGAGCTCCTACGAGCAGTACTTC.

The V call is TRBV2, the J call TRBJ2-7; TRBD1 matches at 9 bases. Unmatched junction bases numbered 11, after V lost 6 bases and J lost 2 bases. This CDR3 is built from 16 residues. From germline, CDR1 is SNHLY and CDR2 FYNNEI. The CDR3 sequence is CASRDSTGGRPYEQYF. As DNA, the CDR3 is TGTGCCAGCAGAGATTCTACAGGGGGCCGCCCCTACGAGCAGTACTTC.

J is TRBJ1-6 and V is TRBV5-1; TRBD1 matches at 7 bases. Trimming cost V 0 bases and J 5 bases; bases outside gene matches: 11. The CDR3 loop spans 18 amino acids. Germline CDR1 reads SGHRS; CDR2 reads YFSETQ. Written as DNA, the CDR3 is TGCGCCAGCAGCTTGGGGAGGAACAGGGGACTGAATAATTCACCCCTCCACTTT. It encodes CASSLGRNRGLNNSPLHF.

Only one count was recorded for this clone. The rearrangement links TRBV28 to TRBJ1-1; D gene unclear. Germline assignment: CDR1 MDHEN and CDR2 SYDVKM. Trimming cost V 3 bases and J 1 base, with 6 bases left between them. The CDR3 sequence is 13 residues long. CDR3 sequence reads: CASSFSWNTEAFF. The CDR3 DNA sequence: TGTGCCAGCAGTTTTTCCTGGAACACTGAAGCTTTCTTT. The full variable domain, completed using reference TRBV28 and TRBJ1-1, is DVKVTQSSRYLVKRTGEKVFLECVQDMDHENMFWYRQDPGLGLRLIYFSYDVKMKEKGDIPEGYSVSREKKERFSLILESASTNQTSMYLCASSFSWNTEAFFGQGTRLTVV.

This chain links TRBV5-4 with TRBJ1-1; D is unclear. Germline V gene data show CDR1 as SGHNT and CDR2 as YYREEE (reference sequence). V dropped 4 bases and J dropped 6 bases, with 19 bases sitting between them. This CDR3 comprises 15 residues. CDR3 nucleotides: TGTGCCAGCAGCGCCAGTCCGGGCGGGGTGGCTGAAGCTTTCTTT. Amino acid sequence: CASSASPGGVAEAFF.

J is TRBJ1-1 and V is TRBV4-1; D gene uncertain. The CDR3 is 17 residues long. Germline CDR1 is MGHRA and CDR2 is YSYEKL. V was pared by 1 base and J by 7 bases, with 22 bases between. The CDR3 coding sequence is TGCGCCAGCAGCCAAGGTATGATTTTCGTGGCTCAAGATGAAGCTTTCTTT. Protein product: CASSQGMIFVAQDEAFF.

The chain has TRBV11-2 and TRBJ1-2; TRBD1 matches at 8 bases. The germline V gene encodes CDR1 SGHAT and CDR2 FQNNGV. The CDR3 loop spans 17 amino acids. The junction had 11 bases not matched to a gene; V was cut back by 5 bases and J by 0 bases. The DNA for the CDR3 is TGTGCCAGCAGCGCACTGAAGTCAGGGGGCTCTAACTATGGCTACACCTTC. It is translated as CASSALKSGGSNYGYTF.

J is TRBJ1-5 and V is TRBV30; D remains ambiguous. Between the trimmed V and J ends, which lost 1 base and 6 bases, there was a span of 10 bases. There are 13 residues in the CDR3. Germline V gives CDR1 GTSNPN, CDR2 SVGIG (reference sequence). The CDR3, as DNA: TGTGCCTGGAGTGGGTGGCTTGGTCAGCCCCAGCATTTT. Protein sequence: CAWSGWLGQPQHF.

The CDR3 sequence is CASSLFAGDNEQFF. CDR3 sequence (DNA): TGTGCCAGCAGTTTATTCGCGGGGGACAATGAGCAGTTCTTC. The chain uses TRBV27 and TRBJ2-1, with TRBD2 matching 7 bases. V was clipped by 1 base and J by 5 bases; unmatched bases: 2. This CDR3 has 14 amino acids. Germline CDR1 MNHEY, CDR2 SMNVEV (reference sequence).

The chain couples TRBV15 to TRBJ1-1, with unresolved D. The CDR3 loop spans 15 amino acids. V dropped 5 bases and J dropped 1 base, with 14 bases sitting between them. The germline CDR1 and CDR2 sequences are LNHNV and YYDKDF (reference sequence). CDR3 sequence reads: CATSPSDNKNTEAFF. The CDR3 nucleotides read TGTGCCACCAGCCCTAGCGACAACAAGAACACTGAAGCTTTCTTT. Together with reference TRBV15 and TRBJ1-1, the CDR3 gives the full variable domain: DAMVIQNPRYQVTQFGKPVTLSCSQTLNHNVMYWYQQKSSQAPKLLFHYYDKDFNNEADTPDNFQSRRPNTSFCFLDIRSPGLGDTAMYLCATSPSDNKNTEAFFGQGTRLTVV.

The J gene is TRBJ2-1, the V gene TRBV11-2; 11 bases align to TRBD1. Trimming cost V 4 bases and J 9 bases; bases outside gene matches: 8. This CDR3 is built from 15 residues. Germline V lookup: CDR1 SGHAT, CDR2 FQNNGV. CDR3: CASSSPGQGAREQFF. The CDR3 region has the DNA TGTGCCAGCAGCTCCCCTGGACAGGGGGCGCGTGAGCAGTTCTTC.

The chain joins TRBV28 to TRBJ1-2; 9 bases map to TRBD1. Losses at the gene ends were 7 bases for V and 3 bases for J; bases not matched to a gene: 6. The CDR3 is 14 residues long. Germline CDR1 is MDHEN and CDR2 is SYDVKM. This CDR3 is CASTKDRGHYGYTF. CDR3 DNA sequence: TGTGCCAGCACCAAGGACAGGGGCCACTATGGCTACACCTTC.

This chain connects TRBV6-4 to TRBJ2-2; tentative D call: TRBD1 (5 bases). The CDR3 is 19 amino acids. The V and J ends lost 0 bases and 3 bases respectively, with 20 bases between them. The germline gives CDR1 MRHNA, CDR2 SNTAGT. The CDR3 bases are TGTGCCAGCAGTGACTCAGAGCACCCTCATGGCAGGGACACCGGGGAGCTGTTTTTT. Translating it yields CASSDSEHPHGRDTGELFF.

This clone was detected only a few times. The rearrangement uses TRBV29-1 and TRBJ2-2; 8 bases line up with TRBD2. CDR1 is SQVTM and CDR2 is ANQGSEA in the germline V gene. This CDR3 is 15 amino acids long. The J segment lost 1 base and the V segment lost 2 bases, leaving 3 bases of the junction unmatched. In nucleotides, the CDR3 is TGCAGCGTTGAAAAGCGGGGGAGGAACACCGGGGAGCTGTTTTTT. Translation gives CSVEKRGRNTGELFF.

The V call is TRBV27, the J call TRBJ1-2; D unresolved. There are 11 residues in the CDR3. In germline, CDR1 is MNHEY, CDR2 SMNVEV (reference sequence). The germline V and J ends were trimmed by 5 bases and 7 bases, with 8 bases remaining between them. The CDR3 sequence: CASSNGVGYTF. The CDR3 bases are TGTGCCAGCAGTAACGGTGTTGGCTACACCTTC.

The chain links TRBV30 to TRBJ1-1; D might be TRBD1 (5 bases). The CDR3 sequence is 17 residues long. Germline loops: CDR1 GTSNPN, CDR2 SVGIG (reference sequence). V dropped 3 bases and J dropped 1 base, with 21 bases sitting between them. CDR3 residues: CAWSLPPLRGPNTEAFF. CDR3 sequence (DNA): TGTGCCTGGAGCCTCCCCCCCCTAAGGGGCCCGAACACTGAAGCTTTCTTT.

About this clone itself: Additional DNA sequences in this sample encode the identical CDR3. V gene TRBV19 combines with J gene TRBJ1-1; the D is unclear. Trimming left V 4 bases short and J 5 bases short, with 8 bases between. The CDR3 is 12 amino acids. Germline loops: CDR1 LNHDA, CDR2 SQIVND (reference sequence). The CDR3 nucleotides read TGTGCCAGTAGTAGTGGAGGGACTGAAGCTTTCTTT. Translated: CASSSGGTEAFF.

In this sample, this clone turned up once. The gene calls are TRBV15 and TRBJ2-7, with D tentatively TRBD2 (5 bases). Trimming shortened V by 3 bases and J by 3 bases, and 12 bases separated the two germline ends. The CDR3 extends over 14 amino acids. Per the germline V gene, CDR1 is LNHNV and CDR2 is YYDKDF (reference sequence). CDR3 sequence (DNA): TGTGCCACCAGCAGGGGCAGAGACTACTACGAGCAGTACTTC. Translation gives CATSRGRDYYEQYF.

V usage is TRBV29-1 and J usage is TRBJ1-5; D possibly corresponds to TRBD1 (6 bases). CDR1 is SQVTM, CDR2 ANQGSEA, per germline. This CDR3 spans 14 amino acids. The V end was cut by 6 bases, the J end by 3 bases, with 15 bases between. In nucleotides, the CDR3 is TGCAGCGTCGGGGACAACCAAAACAATCAGCCCCAGCATTTT. It encodes CSVGDNQNNQPQHF.

The V gene is TRBV27, the J gene TRBJ1-5; 7 bases line up with TRBD1. From germline, CDR1 is MNHEY and CDR2 SMNVEV (reference sequence). The CDR3 consists of 13 residues. V lost 10 bases to trimming and J lost 1 base; unmatched junction nucleotides: 4. The CDR3 nucleotides read TGTGCCACCGGGACAGCAAGCAATCAGCCCCAGCATTTT. Protein: CATGTASNQPQHF.

With respect to this clone: At one of its ends the junction is not consistent with the germline gene, which may arise from a read error. The CDR3 reads CVWSVTRDEYFF. DNA of the CDR3: TGTGTCTGGAGTGTAACCAGGGATGAGTATTTCTTT. The chain employs TRBV30 and TRBJ1-1, with a possible D match to TRBD1 (5 bases). The CDR3 extends over 12 amino acids. Germline CDR1 and CDR2: GTSNPN and SVGIG (reference sequence).

V usage is TRBV9 and J usage is TRBJ1-2, with a weak D call TRBD1 (6 bases). Germline CDR1 and CDR2: SGDLS and YYNGEE. This CDR3 has 14 residues. V was clipped by 3 bases and J by 4 bases, with 13 bases between them. CDR3 loop: CASSDHREGYGYTF. DNA of the CDR3: TGTGCCAGCAGCGACCACAGGGAAGGCTATGGCTACACCTTC.